This TCR beta chain was identified during a study of neurological immune-mediated disorders. For the unsorted libraries, 2 million PBMCs stored at -80 C served as input. The cDNA was produced through 5'RACE with 10-nucleotide random UMIs. Every sequencing run drew on 15-18 subjects and yielded over 190 million TCR-beta sequences. MiXCR was run by TCRdb on the 5' RACE reads, yielding one entry per CDR3 protein. The sample has under 20,000 distinct CDR3 sequences; 14% to 15% are singletons. This clonotype was counted ten times or more. What it binds is unknown. Study-level findings and limits: CDR3 amino acid sequences found in expanded clones were never shared across subjects, suggesting private repertoires in all groups.

The CDR3 is 14 residues long. CDR1 is LGHDT, CDR2 YNNKEL, per germline (reference sequence). Between the trimmed V and J ends, which lost 4 bases and 6 bases, there was a span of 16 bases. The chain combines TRBV3-1 with TRBJ2-7; the D gene is possibly TRBD2 (5 bases). The sequence was obtained from a man aged 55 to 70 with HTLV-1-associated myelopathy (HAM/TSP). The sample was PBMCs. The CDR3 sequence: CASSPRGGSGEQYF. For the CDR3, the DNA is TGTGCCAGCAGCCCACGCGGAGGTTCGGGCGAGCAGTACTTC.